One and the same sample provided the 31 T cell receptor beta chains below, sequenced in a study of T cell repertoires in cytomegalovirus infection. TCRdb ran MiXCR on the reads and lists one entry per CDR3 protein. The sample carries roughly 990,000 distinct CDR3 sequences, about 33% recorded once. These receptors are not linked to any known antigen. The specimen was cultured CD8+ T cells from PBMCs, collected from culture after CMV antigen stimulation. The receptors derive from a human donor in good health (CMV status not recorded). Some clones in this sample may be carry-over from other donors' samples.

On this clonotype itself: Since a much larger clone is just one base distant, this may be a read error. The chain employs TRBV7-2 and TRBJ1-2; TRBD1 is a possible D gene (5 bases). The CDR3 covers 16 residues. The germline V gene encodes CDR1 SGHTA and CDR2 FQGNSA. The chain's CDR3 is CASSSRRGRDKDGCTF. For the CDR3, the DNA is TGTGCCAGCAGCTCTAGGAGGGGCAGGGATAAGGATGGCTGCACCTTC.

This clonotype was seen only a few times. The chain recombines TRBV7-2 with TRBJ1-2; D uncertain. Trimming shortened V by 8 bases and J by 8 bases, and 21 bases separated the two germline ends. The CDR3 sequence is 14 residues long. Germline assignment: CDR1 SGHTA and CDR2 FQGNSA. Written as DNA, the CDR3 is TGTGCCAGCTGGCCCTTGCCGGACCTACGAGGCTACACCTTC. Its protein product is CASWPLPDLRGYTF. Based on the CDR3 plus reference TRBV7-2 and TRBJ1-2, the full variable domain is GAGVSQSPSNKVTEKGKDVELRCDPISGHTALYWYRQSLGQGLEFLIYFQGNSAPDKSGLPSDRFSAERTGGSVSTLTIQRTQQEDSAVYLCASWPLPDLRGYTFGSGTRLTVV.

Only a few counts were recorded for this clonotype. V gene TRBV28 combines with J gene TRBJ1-4; D is uncertain. V was trimmed by 4 bases and J by 5 bases, leaving 8 bases between them. The CDR3 is 13 residues long. Germline assignment: CDR1 MDHEN and CDR2 SYDVKM. The CDR3 sequence: CASSWGTNEKLFF. The CDR3 DNA reads TGTGCCAGCAGTTGGGGAACCAATGAAAAACTGTTTTTT.

This clonotype has a handful of counts. V and J are TRBV7-6 and TRBJ2-5, with TRBD1 matching 10 bases. CDR1 is SGHVS and CDR2 is FNYEAQ in the germline V gene. The V and J ends lost 7 bases and 5 bases, in that order; junction bases with no gene match: 10. This CDR3 region has 15 residues. The CDR3 sequence: CASTPADRGRETQYF. In DNA form, the CDR3 reads TGTGCCAGCACCCCCGCAGACAGGGGGCGGGAGACCCAGTACTTC.

V gene TRBV6-6 combines with J gene TRBJ1-1; D remains unclear. The CDR3 runs 16 residues. V lost 0 bases to trimming and J lost 2 bases, with 13 bases between them. Germline CDR1 and CDR2: MNHNY and SVGAGI (reference sequence). The CDR3 nucleotides are TGTGCCAGCAGTTACTCGATTAGCCTTATCAACACTGAAGCTTTCTTT. Its translation is CASSYSISLINTEAFF.

The chain has TRBV6-2 or TRBV6-3 and TRBJ1-5, with D possibly matching TRBD1 (6 bases). V dropped 2 bases and J dropped 7 bases, with 15 bases sitting between them. Germline V gives CDR1 MNHEY, CDR2 SVGEGT. This CDR3 contains 15 residues. This CDR3 reads CASSYRGVGGQPQHF. For the CDR3, the DNA is TGTGCCAGCAGTTACCGAGGGGTCGGGGGCCAGCCCCAGCATTTT.

There are a few counts of this clonotype. The rearrangement uses TRBV28 and TRBJ2-1; D ambiguous. Trimming removed 5 bases from V and 6 bases from J, with 14 bases in between. CDR3 length: 14 residues. The germline CDR1 and CDR2 sequences are MDHEN and SYDVKM. The CDR3, as DNA: TGTGCCAGCAGTCTTCTCGCCGGGCGCAATGAGCAGTTCTTC. Its protein product is CASSLLAGRNEQFF.

This clonotype was seen only a few times. Written as DNA, the CDR3 is TGTGCCAGCAGCTTAGGTCAGGGTGAAAATTCACCCCTCCACTTT. Its translation: CASSLGQGENSPLHF. The J gene is TRBJ1-6, the V gene TRBV7-9; a possible D gene is TRBD1 (5 bases). The CDR3 extends over 15 amino acids. Germline assignment: CDR1 SEHNR and CDR2 FQNEAQ (reference sequence). Deletions cut 1 base from V and 7 bases from J, with 11 bases between.

This chain links TRBV24-1 with TRBJ2-7, with D possibly TRBD1 on 6 matching bases. Trimming removed 5 bases at V and 3 bases at J, with 10 bases between. This CDR3 has 13 amino acids. Germline CDR1 reads KGHDR; CDR2 reads SFDVKD. Written as DNA, the CDR3 is TGTGCCACCAGTGGTGTAGGGGGCTACGAGCAGTACGTC. Amino acids: CATSGVGGYEQYV.

This clonotype turned up a few times. The chain joins TRBV6-6 to TRBJ2-7, with TRBD2 matching over 9 bases. CDR3 length equals 15 residues. CDR1 MNHNY and CDR2 SVGAGI come from the germline V gene (reference sequence). The V gene end was trimmed by 2 bases and the J gene end by 4 bases; junction bases not matched to a gene: 6. Here the CDR3 DNA reads TGTGCCAGCAGTTACAACCCCACTAGCGGGTACGAGCAGTACGTC. Protein: CASSYNPTSGYEQYV.

V is TRBV9 and J is TRBJ2-1; TRBD1 matches at 7 bases. The CDR3 has 15 amino acids. Trimming cost V 0 bases and J 6 bases; bases outside gene matches: 6. Germline lookup yields CDR1 SGDLS and CDR2 YYNGEE. CDR3 DNA sequence: TGTGCCAGCAGCGTAGTAGGGGGCTCCGGCAATGAGCAGTTCTTC. It codes for CASSVVGGSGNEQFF.

This clonotype turned up a few times. The rearrangement links TRBV4-1 to TRBJ2-1; the match to TRBD2 covers 12 bases. V shed 0 bases, J shed 10 bases, and the junction held 7 bases outside the gene matches. The CDR3 spans 16 residues. Germline CDR1 MGHRA, CDR2 YSYEKL. CDR3 amino acids: CASSQDLAGGPVEQFF. The DNA for the CDR3 is TGCGCCAGCAGCCAAGACCTAGCGGGGGGGCCAGTGGAGCAGTTCTTC.

The rearrangement joins TRBV27 to TRBJ2-1; TRBD2 aligns across 8 bases. The CDR3 contains 17 residues. Germline CDR1 is MNHEY and CDR2 is SMNVEV (reference sequence). The V gene end was trimmed by 3 bases and the J gene end by 0 bases; junction bases not matched to a gene: 7. The CDR3 here is CASSFLGGGSSYNEQFF. The CDR3 DNA reads TGTGCCAGCAGTTTCCTCGGGGGGGGCAGCTCCTACAATGAGCAGTTCTTC.

The chain carries TRBV6-6 and TRBJ1-1; maybe TRBD1 (6 bases). The CDR3 sequence is 17 residues long. Trimming removed 2 bases from V and 4 bases from J, with 20 bases in between. The germline CDR1 and CDR2 sequences are MNHNY and SVGAGI (reference sequence). The CDR3 here is CASSYPEQGLVGTEAFF. The CDR3 bases are TGTGCCAGCAGTTACCCTGAACAGGGACTTGTAGGCACTGAAGCTTTCTTT.

There are a few counts of this clonotype. The genes are TRBV7-9 and TRBJ2-1; tentatively, D is TRBD1 (6 bases). Trimming cost V 1 base and J 4 bases, with 11 bases left between them. Germline CDR1 reads SEHNR; CDR2 reads FQNEAQ (reference sequence). This CDR3 comprises 15 residues. This CDR3 reads CASSLVRTVYNEQFF. In DNA, the CDR3 is TGTGCCAGCAGCTTAGTCCGGACAGTTTACAATGAGCAGTTCTTC.

V gene TRBV25-1 combines with J gene TRBJ2-7; D is unclear. The V end was cut by 3 bases, the J end by 2 bases, with 5 bases between. Germline CDR1 is MGHDK and CDR2 is SYGVNS. This CDR3 has 12 residues. The CDR3 region is CASSDSTYEQYF. DNA of the CDR3: TGTGCCAGCAGTGACAGCACCTACGAGCAGTACTTC.

The table lists this clonotype with a few counts. The chain uses TRBV7-6 and TRBJ1-1; no firm D call. Trimming cost V 5 bases and J 5 bases, with 12 bases left between them. Germline CDR1 reads SGHVS; CDR2 reads FNYEAQ. The CDR3 is 13 residues long. CDR3 amino acids: CASSHTMRTEAFF. DNA of the CDR3: TGTGCCAGCAGCCACACAATGAGAACTGAAGCTTTCTTT.

The sample holds a few counts of this clonotype. The chain links TRBV3-1 to TRBJ2-3; D gene uncertain. The CDR3 runs 14 residues. V lost 0 bases, J lost 0 bases, and 4 bases lay in between. Germline V gene lookup returns CDR1 LGHDT and CDR2 YNNKEL (reference sequence). The CDR3 region is CASSQDHSTDTQYF. Here the CDR3 DNA reads TGTGCCAGCAGCCAAGATCACAGCACAGATACGCAGTATTTT.

The sample holds many counts of this clonotype. V and J are TRBV5-6 and TRBJ1-6; 9 positions match TRBD1. CDR1 and CDR2 from the germline V gene are SGHDT and YYEEEE. J gave up 7 bases and V 3 bases, and 8 bases lay outside the gene matches. The CDR3 contains 16 residues. CDR3 region: CASSSPTGTGNSPLHF. The CDR3, as DNA: TGTGCCAGCAGCTCTCCTACCGGGACAGGGAATTCACCCCTCCACTTT.

This clonotype has at least ten counts. The J gene is TRBJ1-5, the V gene TRBV7-2; D is perhaps TRBD1 (5 bases). The ends were cut back, 1 base at V and 8 bases at J, with 15 bases in the middle. Per germline, CDR1 SGHTA and CDR2 FQGNSA. The CDR3 has 15 residues. CDR3 in DNA: TGTGCCAGCAGCTTAGGTACAGGTTCTTATAAGCCCCAGCATTTT. This encodes CASSLGTGSYKPQHF.

The chain employs TRBV9 and TRBJ1-2; D remains ambiguous. CDR3 length equals 13 residues. V shed 3 bases and J shed 4 bases, with 10 bases lying between them. The germline V gene encodes CDR1 SGDLS and CDR2 YYNGEE. CDR3 amino acids: CASSGRITYGYTF. The DNA for the CDR3 is TGTGCCAGCAGCGGCAGGATTACCTATGGCTACACCTTC.

This clonotype was found many times. This sequence joins TRBV7-8 and TRBJ2-7, with unresolved D. The V gene's germline CDR1 is SGHVS and CDR2 FQNEAQ. Trimming took 1 base from V and 5 from J, leaving 6 bases between them. The CDR3 is made up of 12 amino acids. The DNA of the CDR3 is TGTGCCAGCAGCTTAGTGATCCACGAGCAGTACTTC. Its translation: CASSLVIHEQYF.

The chain carries TRBV19 and TRBJ1-2; D not certain. This CDR3 spans 13 amino acids. Between the trimmed V and J ends, which lost 1 base and 1 base, there was a span of 4 bases. CDR1 and CDR2 (germline): LNHDA, SQIVND (reference sequence). The chain's CDR3 is CASSIAYNYGYTF. The CDR3 coding sequence is TGTGCCAGTAGTATAGCCTATAACTATGGCTACACCTTC.

This clonotype was counted ten times or more. The genes are TRBV7-6 and TRBJ1-6; 9 bases agree with TRBD1. The junction had 1 base not matched to a gene; V was cut back by 0 bases and J by 7 bases. Germline CDR1 reads SGHVS; CDR2 reads FNYEAQ. The CDR3 is 15 residues long. This CDR3 is CASSLATGGNSPLHF. The CDR3 coding sequence is TGTGCCAGCAGCTTAGCGACAGGGGGGAATTCACCCCTCCACTTT.

This clonotype occurred many times. The rearrangement joins TRBV7-2 to TRBJ2-2; D is uncertain. The CDR3 runs 14 residues. Germline CDR1 and CDR2: SGHTA and FQGNSA. The ends were cut back, 6 bases at V and 4 bases at J, with 12 bases in the middle. The CDR3 nucleotides are TGTGCCAGCAGTCAACCGGACGGCACCGGGGAGCTGTTTTTT. Its translation is CASSQPDGTGELFF.

V and J are TRBV11-3 and TRBJ2-1; 8 bases fit TRBD1. CDR1 is SGHNT, CDR2 YENEEA, per germline. The J segment lost 3 bases and the V segment lost 5 bases, leaving 9 bases of the junction unmatched. This CDR3 has 16 amino acids. In DNA form, the CDR3 reads TGTGCCAGCAGCCTTATCGGGACAGGTAACTACAATGAGCAGTTCTTC. Its protein is CASSLIGTGNYNEQFF.

This sequence joins TRBV4-2 and TRBJ1-4; no reliable D call. The CDR3 extends over 12 amino acids. V lost 5 bases to trimming and J lost 7 bases, with 8 bases between them. CDR1 and CDR2 (germline): LGHNA, YNFKEQ. As DNA, the CDR3 is TGTGCCAGCAGCGAAAGAGCTGAAAAACTGTTTTTT. Translating gives CASSERAEKLFF.

The chain joins TRBV14 to TRBJ2-1; the match to TRBD2 covers 12 bases. In germline, CDR1 is SGHDN, CDR2 FVKESK. Trimming cost V 4 bases and J 9 bases; bases outside gene matches: 10. CDR3 size: 16 residues. Here the CDR3 reads CASSPPLAGGVVEQFF. In DNA, the CDR3 is TGTGCCAGCAGCCCACCTCTAGCGGGGGGGGTCGTTGAGCAGTTCTTC.

At least ten counts were recorded for this clonotype. The J gene is TRBJ2-2, the V gene TRBV7-8; D gene ambiguous. With 1 base removed from V and 4 bases from J, the gap between germline ends came to 10 bases. The CDR3 runs 15 residues. Germline lookup yields CDR1 SGHVS and CDR2 FQNEAQ. For the CDR3, the DNA is TGTGCCAGCAGCTTAGATGGCGCTGGCACCGGGGAGCTGTTTTTT. This codes for CASSLDGAGTGELFF.

This clonotype was observed a few times. The rearrangement links TRBV11-2 to TRBJ2-3; possibly TRBD2 for D (7 bases). The V end was cut by 4 bases, the J end by 0 bases, with 23 bases between. This CDR3 spans 19 amino acids. The germline V gene has CDR1 SGHAT and CDR2 FQNNGV. The CDR3 is CASSSFPAGAQPSTDTQYF. CDR3 in DNA: TGTGCCAGCAGCTCCTTCCCTGCGGGGGCTCAACCGAGCACAGATACGCAGTATTTT.

The V gene is TRBV5-4, the J gene TRBJ2-5, with D maybe TRBD2 (6 bases). Germline V CDR1 and CDR2: SGHNT, YYREEE (reference sequence). The CDR3 covers 14 residues. The V and J ends lost 2 bases and 4 bases respectively, with 12 bases between them. The CDR3 here is CASSFGAGPETQYF. In nucleotides, the CDR3 is TGTGCCAGCAGCTTCGGGGCGGGGCCAGAGACCCAGTACTTC.